The clone carrying this T cell receptor (beta chain) was seen a handful of times. This specimen belongs to a study of blood T cell repertoires in COVID-19. In the study overall: Samples came from the United States, Italy and Spain, spanning acute and convalescent COVID-19. Sample material is recorded as cDNA or gDNA derived from T cells, B-cell-depleted T cells, or PBMCs.

In the original workflow: Reference gene primers were amplified, and this amplification served to estimate nucleated cell counts. The table came from immunoSEQ multiplex PCR; TCRdb's copy has only in-frame clones and leaves some out. Clone size and the V and J calls come from that table; the DNA yielded D and trimming. The sample contains about 34,000 clones, around 77% of which appear only once. V was cut by 0 bases and J by 3 bases, with 7 bases left in between. The V gene's germline CDR1 is SGHDT and CDR2 YYEEEE. The CDR3 runs to 15 residues. V is TRBV5-6 and J is TRBJ2-6; D is uncertain. The specimen sequenced was peripheral blood. The clonotype originates from a human donor in a cohort sampled during active COVID-19. The CDR3 DNA reads TGTGCCAGCAGCTTGGAAACGGGTGGGGCCAACGTCCTGACTTTC. It is translated as CASSLETGGANVLTF.